The 3 T cell receptor beta chains presented below share a single source sample, sequenced in a study of cytomegalovirus exposure and HLA in healthy donors. Sequenced by immunoSEQ multiplex PCR; TCRdb stores in-frame clones only, minus some. The sample lists more than 250,000 clones; approximately 90% were seen once. The sequenced material came from PBMCs. These receptors all stem from a woman aged 18-29 years in good health and CMV-seronegative.

The V gene is TRBV11-3, the J gene TRBJ2-1; TRBD1 agrees at 10 bases. With V trimmed by 5 bases and J by 7 bases, 8 bases remained unmatched. The CDR3 runs to 15 residues. Germline CDR1 reads SGHNT; CDR2 reads YENEEA. The DNA for the CDR3 is TGTGCCAGCAGCCTAAGACAGGGGGCTGGGAATGAGCAGTTCTTC. Translated, it gives CASSLRQGAGNEQFF.

The chain couples TRBV2 to TRBJ1-1; D perhaps matches TRBD1 (5 bases). There are 14 residues in the CDR3. V was pared by 6 bases and J by 4 bases, with 15 bases between. Germline CDR1 reads SNHLY; CDR2 reads FYNNEI. This CDR3 is CASRGSQGGTEAFF. The CDR3 nucleotides read TGTGCCAGCAGGGGTTCCCAGGGCGGCACTGAAGCTTTCTTT.

The chain joins TRBV12-2 to TRBJ1-5; no check of the table's D call, TRBD1, against the DNA was made. TRBV12-2 is a pseudogene locus. This CDR3 contains 20 residues. CDR3 sequence reads: CASRTCAGTGKMRCNQPQHF. Here the CDR3 DNA reads TGTGCAAGTCGCACCTGTGCCGGGACAGGGAAGATGAGGTGCAATCAGCCCCAGCATTTT.